This paragraph reports one TCR beta chain. With V trimmed by 1 base and J by 1 base, 2 bases remained unmatched. This CDR3 region has 15 residues. Germline V gene sequence: CDR1 LGHDT, CDR2 YNNKEL (reference sequence). The sample originates from a study of T cell responses to AZD1222 COVID-19 vaccine. Profiled with immunoSEQ multiplex PCR; TCRdb holds only in-frame clones, not every one. This table holds about 220,000 clones, about 93% found once. The origin of this receptor is an adult in good health. Sequencing used peripheral blood, obtained on day 0 of MenACWY control vaccination. The genes are TRBV3-1 (or the pseudogene TRBV3-2) and TRBJ1-1; 8 bases align to TRBD1. The CDR3 DNA sequence: TGTGCCAGCAGCCAAGGCGGGACAGGGAACACTGAAGCTTTCTTT. Translated: CASSQGGTGNTEAFF.